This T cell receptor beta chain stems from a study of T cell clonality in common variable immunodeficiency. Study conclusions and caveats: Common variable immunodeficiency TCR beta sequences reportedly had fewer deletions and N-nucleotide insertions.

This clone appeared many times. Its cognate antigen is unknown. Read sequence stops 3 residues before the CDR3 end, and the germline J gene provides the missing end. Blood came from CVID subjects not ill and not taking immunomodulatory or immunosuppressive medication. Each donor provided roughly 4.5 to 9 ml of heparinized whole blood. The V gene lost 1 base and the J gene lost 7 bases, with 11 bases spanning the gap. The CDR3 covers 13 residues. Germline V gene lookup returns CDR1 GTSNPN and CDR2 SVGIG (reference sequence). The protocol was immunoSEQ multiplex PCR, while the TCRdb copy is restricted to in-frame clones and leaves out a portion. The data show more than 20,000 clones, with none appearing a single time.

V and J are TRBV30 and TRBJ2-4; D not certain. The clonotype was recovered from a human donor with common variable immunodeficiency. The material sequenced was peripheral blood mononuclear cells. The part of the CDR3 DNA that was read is TGTGCCTGGAGTGCCGGCGGAAGGAACATT. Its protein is CAWSAGGRNI. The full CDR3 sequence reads CAWSAGGRNIQYF.